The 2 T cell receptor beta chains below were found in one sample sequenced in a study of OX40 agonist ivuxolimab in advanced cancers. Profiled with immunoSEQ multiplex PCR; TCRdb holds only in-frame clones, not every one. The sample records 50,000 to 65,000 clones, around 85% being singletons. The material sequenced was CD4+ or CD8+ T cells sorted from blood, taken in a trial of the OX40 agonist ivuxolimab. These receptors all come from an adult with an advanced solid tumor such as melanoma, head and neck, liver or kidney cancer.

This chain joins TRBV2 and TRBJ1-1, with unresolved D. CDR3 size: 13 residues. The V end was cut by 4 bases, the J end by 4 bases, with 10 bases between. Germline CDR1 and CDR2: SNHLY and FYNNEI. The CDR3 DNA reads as TGTGCCAGCAGTGGGTCCGGATTCACTGAAGCTTTCTTT. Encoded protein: CASSGSGFTEAFF. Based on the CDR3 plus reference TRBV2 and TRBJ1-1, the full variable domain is EPEVTQTPSHQVTQMGQEVILRCVPISNHLYFYWYRQILGQKVEFLVSFYNNEISEKSEIFDDQFSVERPDGSNFTLKIRSTKLEDSAMYFCASSGSGFTEAFFGQGTRLTVV.

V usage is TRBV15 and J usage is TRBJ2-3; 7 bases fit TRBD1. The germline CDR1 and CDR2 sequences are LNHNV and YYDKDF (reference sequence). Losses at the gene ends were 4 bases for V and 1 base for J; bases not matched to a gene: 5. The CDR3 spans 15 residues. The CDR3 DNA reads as TGTGCCACCAGCACAAGACAGGGACGCACAGATACGCAGTATTTT. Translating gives CATSTRQGRTDTQYF.